This is a list of T cell receptor beta chains from one sample in a study of blood T cell repertoires in COVID-19. Measured with immunoSEQ multiplex PCR; TCRdb has only the in-frame clones, and not every one. The sample lists around 54,000 clones, 60% to 80% occurring once. The sample comprised PBMCs or T cells enriched from blood (not recorded which). The receptors here all came from a woman in her forties or fifties with acute COVID-19. Each CDR3 is given with its conserved first and last residue. The order of the fields is clone size, D gene, V gene, J gene, CDR3 DNA, CDR3 protein. A D gene is named only where the DNA matches it firmly. Where a row states a size, it is once, few, many or the class of an expanded clone; other rows omit it.

abundance: -
d_gene: -
v_gene: TRBV2
j_gene: TRBJ1-2
CDR3nt: TGTGCCAGCAGCAGGGTGTATGGCTACACCTTC
CDR3aa: CASSRVYGYTF

abundance: -
d_gene: -
v_gene: TRBV27
j_gene: TRBJ1-6
CDR3nt: TGTGCCAGCACCTTGGGGGGGGCTTCACCCCTCCACTTT
CDR3aa: CASTLGGASPLHF

abundance: -
d_gene: -
v_gene: TRBV5-1
j_gene: TRBJ2-2
CDR3nt: TGCGCCAGCAGCTTGGCGGACAGTATTAACACCGGGGAGCTGTTTTTT
CDR3aa: CASSLADSINTGELFF

abundance: -
d_gene: -
v_gene: TRBV9
j_gene: TRBJ1-5
CDR3nt: TGTGCCAGCAGCGTATCAGGGGTGGGTCAGCCCCAGCATTTT
CDR3aa: CASSVSGVGQPQHF

abundance: few
d_gene: -
v_gene: TRBV28
j_gene: TRBJ1-2
CDR3nt: TGTGCCAGCATCAGGGGCAGGGGCGACTATGGCTACACCTTC
CDR3aa: CASIRGRGDYGYTF

abundance: -
d_gene: TRBD1
v_gene: TRBV19
j_gene: TRBJ2-5
CDR3nt: TGTGCCAGTAGCGGGACAGAACAAGAGACCCAGTACTTC
CDR3aa: CASSGTEQETQYF

abundance: -
d_gene: -
v_gene: TRBV29-1
j_gene: TRBJ2-1
CDR3nt: TGCAGCGTTGAAGATCACTCCTACAATGAGCAGTTCTTC
CDR3aa: CSVEDHSYNEQFF

abundance: -
d_gene: -
v_gene: TRBV19
j_gene: TRBJ2-2
CDR3nt: TGTGCCAGTAGCCAGGGGTCAGACACCGGGGAGCTGTTTTTT
CDR3aa: CASSQGSDTGELFF

abundance: few
d_gene: TRBD1
v_gene: TRBV24-1
j_gene: TRBJ2-5
CDR3nt: TGTGCCACCAGTGCTCATTGGACAGGGTATAAAGAGACCCAGTACTTC
CDR3aa: CATSAHWTGYKETQYF

abundance: -
d_gene: -
v_gene: TRBV19
j_gene: TRBJ1-1
CDR3nt: TGTGCCAGTAGTAGTAGACAGGCGCGCACTGAAGCTTTCTTT
CDR3aa: CASSSRQARTEAFF

abundance: -
d_gene: -
v_gene: TRBV5-4
j_gene: TRBJ2-1
CDR3nt: TGTGCCAGCAGCTTTCTTAGCAGAGACAATGAGCAGTTCTTC
CDR3aa: CASSFLSRDNEQFF

abundance: -
d_gene: TRBD2
v_gene: TRBV6-2/TRBV6-3
j_gene: TRBJ2-1
CDR3nt: TGTGCCAGCAGCCCGACTAGCGGGGTTTACAATGAGCAGTTCTTC
CDR3aa: CASSPTSGVYNEQFF

abundance: -
d_gene: -
v_gene: TRBV25-1
j_gene: TRBJ1-6
CDR3nt: TGTGCCAGCACTGCAGGTTATAATTCACCCCTCCACTTT
CDR3aa: CASTAGYNSPLHF

abundance: -
d_gene: TRBD1
v_gene: TRBV27
j_gene: TRBJ2-2
CDR3nt: TGTGCCAGCAATTGGGACAGCAACACCGGGGAGCTGTTTTTT
CDR3aa: CASNWDSNTGELFF

abundance: -
d_gene: TRBD2
v_gene: TRBV7-2
j_gene: TRBJ2-3
CDR3nt: TGTGCCAGCAGCTTAGCGTCTAGCGGGGGGGCCACAGATACGCAGTATTTT
CDR3aa: CASSLASSGGATDTQYF

abundance: -
d_gene: -
v_gene: TRBV6-5
j_gene: TRBJ1-6
CDR3nt: TGTGCCAGCAGAGCCCTTAGGGGCCGTAATTCACCCCTCCACTTT
CDR3aa: CASRALRGRNSPLHF

abundance: -
d_gene: -
v_gene: TRBV6-5
j_gene: TRBJ2-6
CDR3nt: TGTGCCAGCACCTTAGCTGGGGCCAACGTCCTGACTTTC
CDR3aa: CASTLAGANVLTF

abundance: once
d_gene: TRBD1
v_gene: TRBV19
j_gene: TRBJ1-5
CDR3nt: TGTGCCATCCGACTCACTCCTAGGACAGGTGCATGTTGCGGCAATCAGCCCCAGCATTTT
CDR3aa: CAIRLTPRTGACCGNQPQHF

abundance: -
d_gene: -
v_gene: TRBV18
j_gene: TRBJ1-4
CDR3nt: TGTGCCAGCTCACTTTACAGCTCTCGGGGTGAAAAACTGTTTTTT
CDR3aa: CASSLYSSRGEKLFF

abundance: once
d_gene: -
v_gene: TRBV5-1
j_gene: TRBJ2-1
CDR3nt: TGCGCCAGAACAGTTTACAATGAGCAGTTCTTC
CDR3aa: CARTVYNEQFF

abundance: -
d_gene: -
v_gene: TRBV7-6
j_gene: TRBJ2-1
CDR3nt: TGTGCCAGCAGCTTAGTTGCGGGGGCCCCCAGTGAGCAGTTCTTC
CDR3aa: CASSLVAGAPSEQFF

abundance: -
d_gene: -
v_gene: TRBV9
j_gene: TRBJ1-2
CDR3nt: TGTGCCAGCAGCCCCCGGACAGTCGCCTTAGGCTACACCTTC
CDR3aa: CASSPRTVALGYTF

abundance: -
d_gene: TRBD2
v_gene: TRBV30
j_gene: TRBJ2-1
CDR3nt: TGTGCCTGGACCACTGGGGGGGTTAATGAGCAGTTCTTC
CDR3aa: CAWTTGGVNEQFF

abundance: -
d_gene: -
v_gene: TRBV12-3/TRBV12-4
j_gene: TRBJ1-1
CDR3nt: TGTGCCAGCAGTCCGACTGAGAACACTGAAGCTTTCTTT
CDR3aa: CASSPTENTEAFF

abundance: -
d_gene: -
v_gene: TRBV19
j_gene: TRBJ2-2
CDR3nt: TGTGCCAGTAGTATAGGCCAGGACTGGGCGGGGGAGCTGTTTTTT
CDR3aa: CASSIGQDWAGELFF

abundance: -
d_gene: -
v_gene: TRBV11-2
j_gene: TRBJ1-2
CDR3nt: TGTGCCAGCAGCTTAGGACGGGACTATGGCTACACCTTC
CDR3aa: CASSLGRDYGYTF

abundance: medium-sized
d_gene: -
v_gene: TRBV2
j_gene: TRBJ2-7
CDR3nt: TGTGCCACCTGGCTCGGGGGGCAGAACGAGCAGTACTTC
CDR3aa: CATWLGGQNEQYF

abundance: -
d_gene: TRBD1
v_gene: TRBV30
j_gene: TRBJ1-2
CDR3nt: TGTGCCTGGAAGGGGACAGGGTCAACGGGTGGCTACACCTTC
CDR3aa: CAWKGTGSTGGYTF